Shown below are 5 T cell receptor beta chains from a single sample sequenced in a study of T cell responses to AZD1222 COVID-19 vaccine. The repertoire was sequenced with immunoSEQ multiplex PCR; TCRdb's copy has only in-frame clones and lacks some. The data show under 200,000 clones, roughly 86% seen once. The starting material was peripheral blood, obtained on day 0 of AZD1222 vaccination. The receptor set was obtained from an adult in good health.

This chain uses TRBV5-6 with TRBJ2-7, with TRBD2 matching 10 bases. V trimming: 3 bases; J trimming: 3 bases; junction bases outside the gene matches: 6. Germline CDR1 SGHDT, CDR2 YYEEEE. This CDR3 contains 15 residues. CDR3 amino acids: CASSSPGLASYEQYF. CDR3 sequence (DNA): TGTGCCAGCAGCTCCCCGGGACTAGCGAGCTACGAGCAGTACTTC.

The gene calls are TRBV14 and TRBJ1-1; TRBD1 matches at 8 bases. The V and J ends lost 6 bases and 0 bases, in that order; junction bases with no gene match: 6. Germline lookup yields CDR1 SGHDN and CDR2 FVKESK. The CDR3 spans 15 residues. CDR3 nucleotides: TGTGCCAGCAGGCGAAGACAGGGGTTGAACACTGAAGCTTTCTTT. It encodes CASRRRQGLNTEAFF.

This sequence joins TRBV27 and TRBJ2-1, with D tentatively TRBD2 (5 bases). Trimming pared 6 bases from V and 4 bases from J, leaving 16 bases between. Germline-derived CDR1 and CDR2 are MNHEY and SMNVEV (reference sequence). The CDR3 has 15 amino acids. CDR3 sequence reads: CASSQPSLGYNEQFF. For the CDR3, the DNA is TGTGCCAGCAGCCAACCTAGCTTAGGGTACAATGAGCAGTTCTTC.

The chain links TRBV27 to TRBJ1-4; 7 nucleotides align to TRBD1. Germline CDR1 reads MNHEY; CDR2 reads SMNVEV (reference sequence). The length of the CDR3 is 16 residues. V lost 2 bases to trimming and J lost 10 bases; unmatched junction nucleotides: 13. CDR3 sequence: CASSLARPMDRSKLFF. The CDR3, as DNA: TGTGCCAGCAGTTTAGCGCGGCCAATGGACAGGTCAAAACTGTTTTTT.

The chain is built from TRBV19 and TRBJ2-1, with D tentatively TRBD2 (5 bases). Germline-derived CDR1 and CDR2 are LNHDA and SQIVND (reference sequence). This CDR3 has 15 residues. The V and J ends lost 7 bases and 0 bases respectively, with 13 bases between them. In DNA, the CDR3 is TGTGCCAGTACCCGAATGGGGAGCTCCTACAATGAGCAGTTCTTC. Translated, it gives CASTRMGSSYNEQFF. The whole variable domain, remainder taken from reference TRBV19 and TRBJ2-1, is DGGITQSPKYLFRKEGQNVTLSCEQNLNHDAMYWYRQDPGQGLRLIYYSQIVNDFQKGDIAEGYSVSREKKESFPLTVTSAQKNPTAFYLCASTRMGSSYNEQFFGPGTRLTVL.